These 2 T cell receptor beta chains were all obtained from the same sample, sequenced in a study of blood T cell repertoires in COVID-19. TCRdb keeps only in-frame clones here, not all; method: immunoSEQ multiplex PCR. The sample records under 250,000 clones, 84% being singletons. Sequencing was performed on peripheral blood. These receptors were obtained from a woman aged 40 to 50 who had recovered from COVID-19.

A single count supports this clone. This chain connects TRBV6-5 to TRBJ1-5; D is perhaps TRBD1 (6 bases). CDR1 MNHEY and CDR2 SVGAGI come from the germline V gene. V dropped 7 bases and J dropped 0 bases, with 10 bases sitting between them. The CDR3 is made up of 14 amino acids. The CDR3 coding sequence is TGTGCCAGCACTGTGACAGGTAGCAATCAGCCCCAGCATTTT. Its translation is CASTVTGSNQPQHF.

This clone was seen a few times. V is TRBV6-6 and J is TRBJ2-7, with 9 bases that match TRBD1. The length of the CDR3 is 16 residues. Per germline, CDR1 MNHNY and CDR2 SVGAGI (reference sequence). V gave up 4 bases and J gave up 2 bases; unmatched junction bases: 9. This CDR3 is CASSSTGGAGPYEQYF. The CDR3 nucleotides read TGTGCCAGCAGTTCAACAGGGGGCGCAGGTCCCTACGAGCAGTACTTC.